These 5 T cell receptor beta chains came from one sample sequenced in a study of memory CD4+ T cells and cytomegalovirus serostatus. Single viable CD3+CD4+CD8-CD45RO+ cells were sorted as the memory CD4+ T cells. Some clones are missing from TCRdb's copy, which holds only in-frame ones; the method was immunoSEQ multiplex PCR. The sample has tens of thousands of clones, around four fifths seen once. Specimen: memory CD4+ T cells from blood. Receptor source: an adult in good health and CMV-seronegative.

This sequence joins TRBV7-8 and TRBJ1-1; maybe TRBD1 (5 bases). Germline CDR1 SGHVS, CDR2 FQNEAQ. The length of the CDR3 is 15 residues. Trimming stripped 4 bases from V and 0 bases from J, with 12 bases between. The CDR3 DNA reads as TGTGCCAGCAGCTCCCGCGGGGCTTTGAACACTGAAGCTTTCTTT. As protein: CASSSRGALNTEAFF.

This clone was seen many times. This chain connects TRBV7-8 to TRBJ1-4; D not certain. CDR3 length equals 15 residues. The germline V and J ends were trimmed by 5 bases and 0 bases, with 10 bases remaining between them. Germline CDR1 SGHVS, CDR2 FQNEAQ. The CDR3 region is CASSPRSATNEKLFF. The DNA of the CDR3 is TGTGCCAGCAGCCCGCGGAGCGCAACTAATGAAAAACTGTTTTTT.

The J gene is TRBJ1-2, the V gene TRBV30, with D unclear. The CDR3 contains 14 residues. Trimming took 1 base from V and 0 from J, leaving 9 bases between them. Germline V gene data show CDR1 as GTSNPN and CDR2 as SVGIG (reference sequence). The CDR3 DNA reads TGTGCCTGGAGTGCATTGACCACTAACTATGGCTACACCTTC. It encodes CAWSALTTNYGYTF.

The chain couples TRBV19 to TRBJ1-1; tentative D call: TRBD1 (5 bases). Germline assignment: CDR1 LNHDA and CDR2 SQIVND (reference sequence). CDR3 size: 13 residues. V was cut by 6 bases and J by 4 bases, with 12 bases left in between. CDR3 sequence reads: CASRGTGGTEAFF. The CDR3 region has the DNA TGTGCCAGTAGGGGAACGGGGGGCACTGAAGCTTTCTTT.

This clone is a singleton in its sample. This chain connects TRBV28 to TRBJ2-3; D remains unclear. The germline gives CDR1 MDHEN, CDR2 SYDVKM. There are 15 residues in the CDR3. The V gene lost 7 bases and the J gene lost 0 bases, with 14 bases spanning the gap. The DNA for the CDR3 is TGTGCCAGCAAGAGATATTTCGCTAGCACAGATACGCAGTATTTT. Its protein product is CASKRYFASTDTQYF.